Below, one T cell receptor beta chain is given with its context. The entry originates in a study of blood T cell repertoires in COVID-19. Background on the study: Sample material is recorded as cDNA or gDNA derived from T cells, B-cell-depleted T cells, or PBMCs.

After removal of 5 bases from V and 4 bases from J, the junction contained 8 bases not matched to a gene. Looked up from germline, CDR1 is MNHEY and CDR2 is SVGEGT. The CDR3 is 15 amino acids. Per the original methods: Scientists estimated how many nucleated cells there were by amplifying reference gene primers. TCRdb's copy holds only in-frame clones and misses some; the assay was immunoSEQ multiplex PCR. The V and J calls and clone size come from that table; D and trimming were worked out from the DNA. The table records about 220,000 clones, roughly 80% of them present only once. Sequenced input: peripheral blood. V is TRBV6-2 or TRBV6-3 and J is TRBJ1-5; 7 bases are a match to TRBD1. The receptor was derived from a woman in her 70s with COVID-19, enrolled during active disease. CDR3 residues: CASSRRGGANQPQHF. The CDR3 nucleotides are TGTGCCAGCAGTCGCCGAGGGGGCGCGAATCAGCCCCAGCATTTT.